This T cell receptor (beta chain) was recovered during a study of graft-versus-host responses after intestinal transplantation. Whole-study context: Transplants given to recipients were multivisceral, liver-intestinal, or isolated intestinal. Once they had received anti-thymocyte globulin induction, all recipients took tacrolimus and steroids for approximately 3 years. Study outcomes and limitations: Analysis identified GvH clones in recipient marrow, with some appearing first in ileum or blood.

As to this clone: Its antigen is currently unknown.

CDR3 size: 16 residues. Here immunoSEQ multiplex PCR was the method, and the copy in TCRdb shows in-frame clones only, minus some. The table includes over 70,000 clones, around 83% detected once. The input for sequencing was unstimulated CD8+ T cells sorted from spleen or lymph node cells, taken before intestinal transplant. This chain connects TRBV21-1 to TRBJ1-3. TRBV21-1 is termed a pseudogene. This clonotype was obtained from a human donor who received an intestinal transplant. The CDR3 region has the DNA TGTGCCAGCAGCAGGGAAGGCCAGAACTCTGGAAACACCATATATTTT. Its translation is CASSREGQNSGNTIYF.